This is a list of T cell receptor beta chains from one sample in a study of cytomegalovirus exposure and HLA in healthy donors. Profiled with immunoSEQ multiplex PCR; TCRdb holds only in-frame clones, not every one. The data show 55,000 to 65,000 clones, about 88% seen once. The material sequenced was PBMCs. Receptors were obtained from a man in his late teens or twenties in good health and CMV-seronegative. Each CDR3 is given with its conserved first and last residue. A D gene is named only where the DNA matches it firmly. Some rows have no size entry. The others give once, few or many, or a class for an expanded clone.

TRBV7-9	NA	16	NA	TRBJ1-4	TGTGCCAGCAGCCCCGAGGTGGCAACGGAGAATGAAAAACTGTTTTTT	CASSPEVATENEKLFF
TRBV4-1	NA	13	NA	TRBJ2-3	TGCGCCAGCAGCCAAGAAAGGGAGGCTACGCAGTATTTT	CASSQEREATQYF
TRBV7-8	TRBD1	14	NA	TRBJ1-4	TGTGCCAGCAGGGAGGGACAGACGAATGAAAAACTGTTTTTT	CASREGQTNEKLFF
TRBV6-5	TRBD2	14	NA	TRBJ2-7	TGTGCCAGCAGTCCGAGCGGGAGGGACCACGAGCAGTACTTC	CASSPSGRDHEQYF
TRBV5-4	NA	16	once	TRBJ2-1	TGTGCCAGCAGCGCCGGGACTCCCGGCTCCTACAATGAGCAGTTCTTC	CASSAGTPGSYNEQFF
TRBV18	TRBD2	18	NA	TRBJ2-1	TGTGCCAGCTCACCCGGACTAGCGGGAGGGCCTGTCGGTAATGAGCAGTTCTTC	CASSPGLAGGPVGNEQFF
TRBV7-2	TRBD2	15	NA	TRBJ2-1	TGTGCCAGCAGCTTTAGCGGGAGGGCTGGCAATGAGCAGTTCTTC	CASSFSGRAGNEQFF
TRBV15	NA	14	NA	TRBJ1-1	TGTGCCACCAGACCCTTCCGGGGGGAGACTGAAGCTTTCTTT	CATRPFRGETEAFF
TRBV28	NA	13	NA	TRBJ1-3	TGTGCCAGCAGCTCGAGCTCTGGAAACACCATATATTTT	CASSSSSGNTIYF
TRBV27	TRBD2	17	NA	TRBJ2-5	TGTGCCAGCAGCCGTGGCATAGCGGGAGTAAACCAAGAGACCCAGTACTTC	CASSRGIAGVNQETQYF
TRBV29-1	NA	16	NA	TRBJ2-3	TGCAGCGTCCAGGAAACTTCAAGCGGGCGCACAGATACGCAGTATTTT	CSVQETSSGRTDTQYF
TRBV6-6	NA	16	NA	TRBJ2-1	TGTGCCAGCAGTACTGGGACTTCGCCAACCTACAATGAGCAGTTCTTC	CASSTGTSPTYNEQFF
TRBV5-1	TRBD2	14	NA	TRBJ2-1	TGCGCCAGCACTTCTAGCGGGGGTTACAATGAGCAGTTCTTC	CASTSSGGYNEQFF
TRBV28	NA	16	NA	TRBJ1-3	TGTGCCAGCAGCCGCCGAGGGGGTTGGCGAGGAAACACCATATATTTT	CASSRRGGWRGNTIYF
TRBV5-1	NA	17	NA	TRBJ1-1	TGCGCCAGCAAGAGGACAGCCACCACACAAATGAACACTGAAGCTTTCTTT	CASKRTATTQMNTEAFF
TRBV30	NA	13	NA	TRBJ2-1	TGTGCCTGGAGTAGGCCCCCGGGCGGGGAGCAGTTCTTC	CAWSRPPGGEQFF
TRBV4-3	TRBD2	19	medium-sized	TRBJ2-7	TGCGCCAGCAGCTCACAGGTAGCTCTAGCGGGAGGCCAAGTCTACGAGCAGTACTTC	CASSSQVALAGGQVYEQYF
TRBV5-4	TRBD2	16	NA	TRBJ2-5	TGTGCCAGCAGCTTAATGACTAGCGGGAGGGGAGAGACCCAGTACTTC	CASSLMTSGRGETQYF
TRBV7-9	TRBD1	14	NA	TRBJ2-5	TGTGCCAGCAGCTCTGACAGGGGCTTTGAGACCCAGTACTTC	CASSSDRGFETQYF
TRBV5-1	NA	15	NA	TRBJ2-2	TGCGCCAGCAGCTTGGACCCCTCCGGGGGCGGGGAGCTGTTTTTT	CASSLDPSGGGELFF
TRBV7-9	TRBD2	16	NA	TRBJ2-1	TGTGCCAGCAGCGGTACGACTAGCGGGTTCTACAATGAGCAGTTCTTC	CASSGTTSGFYNEQFF
TRBV5-1	NA	12	NA	TRBJ2-7	TGCGCCAGCAGCCCTGACAGCTACGAGCAGTACTTC	CASSPDSYEQYF
TRBV30	TRBD1	18	NA	TRBJ1-3	TGTGCCTGGAGTGGTCGACAGGGAACGAAGAGCTCTGGAAACACCATATATTTT	CAWSGRQGTKSSGNTIYF
TRBV13	NA	13	NA	TRBJ1-1	TGTGCCAGCGAGCGCAGAATGAACACTGAAGCTTTCTTT	CASERRMNTEAFF
TRBV28	TRBD1	13	once	TRBJ2-5	TGTGCCAGCAGGGCGGACAGGGAAGAGACCCAGTACTTC	CASRADREETQYF
TRBV6-1	NA	13	NA	TRBJ2-5	TGTGCCAGCAGTGATCCCCCGCAAGAGACCCAGTACTTC	CASSDPPQETQYF
TRBV5-6	NA	15	NA	TRBJ1-2	TGTGCCAGCAGCTTAGTGGACAGCTCCTTCTATGGCTACACCTTC	CASSLVDSSFYGYTF
TRBV18	NA	15	NA	TRBJ2-2	TGTGCCAGCTCACCCAGGACTTCGAACACCGGGGAGCTGTTTTTT	CASSPRTSNTGELFF
TRBV5-6	NA	17	NA	TRBJ2-1	TGTGCCAGCAGCTTGGCCGGAGGCAAGAGCTCCTACAATGAGCAGTTCTTC	CASSLAGGKSSYNEQFF
TRBV6-5	TRBD1	15	NA	TRBJ1-2	TGTGCCAGCAGTGTAGGGACAGGGAGGTTAAGTGGCTACACCTTC	CASSVGTGRLSGYTF
TRBV4-2	TRBD1	17	NA	TRBJ2-4	TGTGCCAGCAGCCAGGGAGAGACAGGGTACGGCAAAAACATTCAGTACTTC	CASSQGETGYGKNIQYF
TRBV19	TRBD2	16	NA	TRBJ2-2	TGTGCCAGTAGTATGGGCGGGACTAGCGTGACCGGGGAGCTGTTTTTT	CASSMGGTSVTGELFF
TRBV7-9	NA	15	few	TRBJ2-5	TGTGCCAGCAGCCGCTTTGGCGCTAGCTTGGAGACCCAGTACTTC	CASSRFGASLETQYF
TRBV5-1	TRBD2	18	NA	TRBJ2-1	TGCGCCAGCAGCTTGACCCCGGGAGCGGGGGGACCTTACAATGAGCAGTTCTTC	CASSLTPGAGGPYNEQFF
TRBV11-3	TRBD2	17	NA	TRBJ2-7	TGTGCCAGCAGCTTAGCCCGGGCGGGAGAGAGGTCCTACGAGCAGTACTTC	CASSLARAGERSYEQYF
TRBV28	NA	14	few	TRBJ2-7	TGTGCCAGCAGTTTAAGGGGGGGAATTTACGAGCAGTACTTC	CASSLRGGIYEQYF
TRBV7-9	TRBD1	14	NA	TRBJ2-5	TGTGCCAGCAGCGGCGGGACAGGACGAGAGACCCAGTACTTC	CASSGGTGRETQYF
TRBV28	TRBD1	15	NA	TRBJ2-7	TGTGCCAGCAGTCCCGGGACAGGGATTAACTACGAGCAGTACTTC	CASSPGTGINYEQYF
TRBV7-9	NA	15	NA	TRBJ2-2	TGTGCCAGCAGCCCGACGGGAGTCGGTTCCGGGGAGCTGTTTTTT	CASSPTGVGSGELFF
TRBV19	NA	16	NA	TRBJ2-1	TGTGCCAGTAGTATAACTAGGGTGATTTTCTACAATGAGCAGTTCTTC	CASSITRVIFYNEQFF
TRBV15	TRBD1	16	NA	TRBJ2-7	TGTGCCACCAGCGCAGAAGGACAGGCGTCCTCCTACGAGCAGTACTTC	CATSAEGQASSYEQYF
TRBV6-5	NA	11	NA	TRBJ2-5	TGTGCCAGCCGGGTCGTGGAGACCCAGTACTTC	CASRVVETQYF
TRBV7-9	TRBD2	15	NA	TRBJ2-2	TGTGCCAGCGGGGAAGGACTAGCTAACACCGGGGAGCTGTTTTTT	CASGEGLANTGELFF